This entry lists 26 T cell receptor beta chains sequenced from one sample in a study of T cells in tumors after PD-1 blockade. Clones were sequenced by immunoSEQ multiplex PCR, and TCRdb holds only the in-frame ones, with some missing. The table records 30,000 to 35,000 clones, approximately 73% of them present only once. This material consisted of PBMCs, taken after anti-PD-1 treatment. The origin of the receptors is a human donor with basal cell carcinoma.

The chain carries TRBV30 and TRBJ2-1; tentative D call: TRBD2 (5 bases). Deletions cut 2 bases from V and 4 bases from J, with 15 bases between. Looked up from germline, CDR1 is GTSNPN and CDR2 is SVGIG (reference sequence). The CDR3 runs 15 residues. In DNA form, the CDR3 reads TGTGCCTGGAGTACACGGGGTAGGCAATACAATGAGCAGTTCTTC. Encoded protein: CAWSTRGRQYNEQFF. The whole variable domain, filled in from reference TRBV30 and TRBJ2-1, reads SQTIHQWPATLVQPVGSPLSLECTVEGTSNPNLYWYRQAAGRGLQLLFYSVGIGQISSEVPQNLSASRPQDRQFILSSKKLLLSDSGFYLCAWSTRGRQYNEQFFGPGTRLTVL.

V is TRBV28 and J is TRBJ2-1; D gene uncertain. Trimming left V 5 bases short and J 0 bases short, with 11 bases between. The germline gives CDR1 MDHEN, CDR2 SYDVKM. The CDR3 contains 15 residues. CDR3 residues: CASSPWASSYNEQFF. The CDR3 nucleotides read TGTGCCAGCAGTCCATGGGCGAGCTCCTACAATGAGCAGTTCTTC.

The rearrangement links TRBV28 to TRBJ1-1; 9 nucleotides align to TRBD1. This CDR3 has 14 amino acids. Germline V gene lookup returns CDR1 MDHEN and CDR2 SYDVKM. V shed 2 bases and J 3 bases; nucleotides not matched to a gene: 1. The CDR3 nucleotides are TGTGCCAGCAGTTTAGGGACAGGGTACACTGAAGCTTTCTTT. This codes for CASSLGTGYTEAFF.

The rearrangement joins TRBV7-9 to TRBJ2-1; D not resolved. V was cut by 2 bases and J by 3 bases, with 8 bases left in between. Germline loops: CDR1 SEHNR, CDR2 FQNEAQ (reference sequence). The CDR3 runs 14 residues. The chain's CDR3 is CASSLQRNYNEQFF. The CDR3 bases are TGTGCCAGCAGCTTACAACGGAACTACAATGAGCAGTTCTTC.

The V call is TRBV7-2, the J call TRBJ2-3, with D maybe TRBD2 (6 bases). Germline loops: CDR1 SGHTA, CDR2 FQGNSA. V dropped 0 bases and J dropped 3 bases, with 13 bases sitting between them. This CDR3 has 16 amino acids. The DNA for the CDR3 is TGTGCCAGCAGCTTAGCGCCGGCTAGCGTGACAGATACGCAGTATTTT. Protein sequence: CASSLAPASVTDTQYF.

The chain has TRBV7-9 and TRBJ2-2, with unresolved D. The V gene's germline CDR1 is SEHNR and CDR2 FQNEAQ (reference sequence). The V end was cut by 1 base, the J end by 6 bases, with 12 bases between. The CDR3 has 15 residues. The CDR3 bases are TGTGCCAGCAGCTTAGAGGCGTGGACCGCCGGGGAGCTGTTTTTT. Translation gives CASSLEAWTAGELFF.

This chain connects TRBV7-8 to TRBJ1-6; no clear D gene. Trimming stripped 4 bases from V and 9 bases from J, with 13 bases between. Germline values: CDR1 SGHVS, CDR2 FQNEAQ. The CDR3 has 14 amino acids. The CDR3 protein is CASSSQATLSPLHF. CDR3 in DNA: TGTGCCAGCAGCTCCCAGGCCACCCTTTCACCCCTCCACTTT.

V is TRBV7-2 and J is TRBJ2-3; D might be TRBD1 or TRBD2, each matching 5 bases. In germline, CDR1 is SGHTA, CDR2 FQGNSA. V lost 0 bases to trimming and J lost 2 bases, with 15 bases between them. CDR3 length: 17 amino acids. The CDR3 nucleotides read TGTGCCAGCAGCTTAGCGCTTTGGGGGAGTCCCACAGATACGCAGTATTTT. This encodes CASSLALWGSPTDTQYF.

The chain couples TRBV5-8 to TRBJ2-1; 9 bases line up with TRBD1. The CDR3 consists of 15 residues. The V and J ends lost 4 bases and 7 bases, in that order; junction bases with no gene match: 9. Germline CDR1 reads SGHTS; CDR2 reads YDEGEE. CDR3: CASSRHGTGLNEQFF. For the CDR3, the DNA is TGTGCCAGCAGCCGACACGGGACAGGGTTAAATGAGCAGTTCTTC.

This clone was picked up a small number of times. The V gene is TRBV4-2, the J gene TRBJ2-2, with 12 bases matching TRBD2. CDR1 LGHNA and CDR2 YNFKEQ come from the germline V gene. The CDR3 has 17 residues. V lost 0 bases and J lost 7; bases outside the gene matches: 6. The DNA of the CDR3 is TGTGCCAGCAGCCAAGACGCTACTAGCGGGGGGCGCGGGGAGCTGTTTTTT. Its translation: CASSQDATSGGRGELFF.

This clone appeared once. The chain joins TRBV19 to TRBJ1-1; a weak D match, TRBD1 (5 bases). The germline V and J ends were trimmed by 1 base and 3 bases, with 6 bases remaining between them. Germline V lookup: CDR1 LNHDA, CDR2 SQIVND (reference sequence). The CDR3 runs 13 residues. The CDR3 spells CASSIAGDTEAFF. The CDR3, as DNA: TGTGCCAGTAGTATAGCGGGGGACACTGAAGCTTTCTTT.

The rearrangement links TRBV2 to TRBJ2-5; no reliable D call. The CDR3 consists of 11 residues. The ends were cut back, 7 bases at V and 8 bases at J, with 11 bases in the middle. Germline values: CDR1 SNHLY, CDR2 FYNNEI. The CDR3: CASTAELTQYF. As DNA, the CDR3 is TGTGCCAGCACTGCAGAGCTTACCCAGTACTTC. The full variable domain, rest sourced from reference TRBV2 and TRBJ2-5, is EPEVTQTPSHQVTQMGQEVILRCVPISNHLYFYWYRQILGQKVEFLVSFYNNEISEKSEIFDDQFSVERPDGSNFTLKIRSTKLEDSAMYFCASTAELTQYFGPGTRLLVL.

The V gene is TRBV9, the J gene TRBJ1-1, with D uncertain. Trimming removed 4 bases at V and 2 bases at J, with 6 bases between. The CDR3 spans 12 residues. Germline V CDR1 and CDR2: SGDLS, YYNGEE. The CDR3 nucleotides are TGTGCCAGCAGCTTGGACAACACTGAAGCTTTCTTT. Its translation is CASSLDNTEAFF.

A word on this clone: One end of the junction is discordant with germline, which a read error may explain. The genes are TRBV7-7 and TRBJ2-1, with 12 bases that match TRBD2. Germline V gene sequence: CDR1 SSHAT, CDR2 FNYEAQ (reference sequence). This CDR3 contains 18 residues. The CDR3 coding sequence is TGTGCTAGCAGCTTAGACCCACGACTAGCGGGAGTTTCCAATGAGCAGTTCTTC. It yields the protein CASSLDPRLAGVSNEQFF.

This clone was detected a few times. The chain carries TRBV23-1 and TRBJ1-4; 8 bases are a match to TRBD1. TRBV23-1 is identified as an open reading frame with a role that is uncertain. The ends lost 5 bases at V and 0 bases at J; junction bases unmatched: 2. The CDR3 sequence is 15 residues long. CDR3 loop: CASSTDRATNEKLFF. The CDR3 coding sequence is TGCGCCAGCAGTACGGACAGGGCAACTAATGAAAAACTGTTTTTT.

The chain couples TRBV6-4 to TRBJ2-1; D is possibly TRBD1 or TRBD2 (6 bases each). CDR3 size: 15 residues. V shed 6 bases and J shed 6 bases, with 18 bases lying between them. The V gene's germline CDR1 is MRHNA and CDR2 SNTAGT. The CDR3 sequence: CASRKLGGEGNEQFF. DNA for the CDR3: TGTGCCAGCAGAAAATTGGGGGGCGAGGGCAATGAGCAGTTCTTC.

V and J are TRBV19 and TRBJ1-1, with D possibly being TRBD1 (6 bases). Germline CDR1 reads LNHDA; CDR2 reads SQIVND (reference sequence). This CDR3 has 15 amino acids. Trimming shortened V by 8 bases and J by 0 bases, and 16 bases separated the two germline ends. CDR3 residues: CASRSTGTMNTEAFF. The DNA for the CDR3 is TGTGCCAGTCGTTCAACAGGGACCATGAACACTGAAGCTTTCTTT.

The chain combines TRBV9 with TRBJ1-1; D perhaps matches TRBD1 (5 bases). CDR3 length: 13 amino acids. Deletions cut 6 bases from V and 1 base from J, with 10 bases between. From germline, CDR1 is SGDLS and CDR2 YYNGEE. In DNA, the CDR3 is TGTGCCAGCAACTGGGACGGGAACACTGAAGCTTTCTTT. It translates to CASNWDGNTEAFF.

The rearrangement uses TRBV19 and TRBJ2-1; no firm D call. The germline V gene encodes CDR1 LNHDA and CDR2 SQIVND (reference sequence). The CDR3 runs to 15 residues. V gave up 3 bases and J gave up 6 bases, with 15 bases separating them. CDR3 loop: CASSMWLERANEQFF. CDR3 sequence (DNA): TGTGCCAGTAGTATGTGGCTAGAGAGAGCCAATGAGCAGTTCTTC.

The chain combines TRBV16 with TRBJ2-3, with a possible D match to TRBD1 (5 bases). The germline gives CDR1 KGHSY, CDR2 FQNENV. Trimming left V 1 base short and J 0 bases short, with 11 bases between. CDR3 length: 16 residues. The chain's CDR3 is CASSQLRAGSTDTQYF. CDR3 nucleotide sequence: TGTGCCAGCAGCCAATTAAGGGCAGGGAGCACAGATACGCAGTATTTT.

The chain carries TRBV6-2 or TRBV6-3 and TRBJ1-6; no clear D. V was clipped by 4 bases and J by 8 bases, with 15 bases between them. Germline V gene sequence: CDR1 MNHEY, CDR2 SVGEGT. The CDR3 has 15 residues. This CDR3 is CASSSDIRRDSPLHF. The CDR3 coding sequence is TGTGCCAGCAGTTCCGACATACGAAGAGATTCACCCCTCCACTTT.

In its sample, this clone was seen a few times. V gene TRBV5-6 combines with J gene TRBJ1-5; D gene uncertain. Germline V lookup: CDR1 SGHDT, CDR2 YYEEEE. V shed 1 base and J shed 0 bases, with 8 bases lying between them. The CDR3 is 15 residues long. CDR3 nucleotide sequence: TGTGCCAGCAGCTTGAGAGGGCCTAGCAATCAGCCCCAGCATTTT. Protein: CASSLRGPSNQPQHF.

The chain combines TRBV5-6 with TRBJ2-7; D remains unclear. Trimming removed 0 bases at V and 2 bases at J, with 9 bases between. Germline lookup yields CDR1 SGHDT and CDR2 YYEEEE. CDR3 length equals 14 residues. The CDR3 DNA reads as TGTGCCAGCAGCTTGGGGCCTGATACCTACGAGCAGTACTTC. Its translation is CASSLGPDTYEQYF.

V usage is TRBV6-4 and J usage is TRBJ1-2, with D uncertain. Trimming left V 0 bases short and J 3 bases short, with 11 bases between. CDR3 size: 15 residues. The germline gives CDR1 MRHNA, CDR2 SNTAGT. The CDR3 DNA reads TGTGCCAGCAGTGACTCGAGGGCCGGATACTATGGCTACACCTTC. Its translation is CASSDSRAGYYGYTF.

This clone appeared once. The V and J genes are TRBV28 and TRBJ2-7, with TRBD2 matching 15 bases. In germline, CDR1 is MDHEN, CDR2 SYDVKM. J lost 4 bases, V lost 4 bases, and 5 bases had no gene match. CDR3 length: 16 amino acids. The CDR3: CASSSWTSGRVYEQYF. The DNA for the CDR3 is TGTGCCAGCAGTTCCTGGACTAGCGGGAGGGTTTACGAGCAGTACTTC.

The V gene is TRBV7-9, the J gene TRBJ2-3; the D gene is possibly TRBD2 (6 bases). CDR3 length: 14 amino acids. With 1 base removed from V and 4 bases from J, the gap between germline ends came to 9 bases. The germline V gene encodes CDR1 SEHNR and CDR2 FQNEAQ (reference sequence). CDR3 bases: TGTGCCAGCAGCTTAGGTGGGGGGTCAGATACGCAGTATTTT. Translated, it gives CASSLGGGSDTQYF.